This TCR beta chain was recorded in a study of TIL therapy for anti-PD-1-resistant metastatic lung cancer. Study context: Tumors were harvested before any PD-1/PD-L1 blockade. Tumors carried a median 1.5 non-synonymous mutations per megabase.

This was the immunoSEQ v3 assay. This table comes from immunoSEQ multiplex PCR, and its TCRdb copy is limited to in-frame clones, with some not included. The data show roughly 57,000 clones, with about 81% seen just once and roughly 3% held by the top ten. As to time point: pre-treatment sample, taken before nivolumab and TIL therapy. Stage 4 NSCLC adults joined between late 2017 and January 2020. V gave up 4 bases and J gave up 5 bases; unmatched junction bases: 8. Germline assignment: CDR1 SGHDT and CDR2 YYEEEE. The CDR3 covers 15 residues. The specimen comprised blood, sampled at baseline. The rearrangement links TRBV5-6 to TRBJ2-5; 10 nucleotides line up with TRBD1. This receptor was identified in a person aged 25 to 80 with non-small cell lung cancer. The CDR3 is CASSRPGDRGETQYF. DNA for the CDR3: TGTGCCAGCAGCCGACCAGGGGACAGGGGTGAGACCCAGTACTTC.